Sequencing of this TCR beta chain was carried out in a study of breast tumors, draining lymph nodes, adjacent tissues. Germline V CDR1 and CDR2: SGHTA, FQGTGA. With 4 bases clipped from V and 7 bases from J, the junction kept 4 bases outside the gene matches. The CDR3 contains 12 residues. TCRdb reanalysed the multiplex PCR reads using MiXCR and keeps one entry per CDR3 protein. This sample carries tens of thousands of distinct CDR3 sequences, about 23% of them seen once, and the ten largest clones take around 8.5%. This clonotype was obtained from a female donor with breast cancer. Some clones in this sample may be carry-over from other donors' samples. The J gene is TRBJ2-7, the V gene TRBV7-3, with 7 positions matching TRBD1. The source material was breast tumor tissue. CDR3 sequence: CASSSQGWEQYF. In DNA, the CDR3 is TGTGCCAGCAGCTCACAGGGGTGGGAGCAGTACTTC.